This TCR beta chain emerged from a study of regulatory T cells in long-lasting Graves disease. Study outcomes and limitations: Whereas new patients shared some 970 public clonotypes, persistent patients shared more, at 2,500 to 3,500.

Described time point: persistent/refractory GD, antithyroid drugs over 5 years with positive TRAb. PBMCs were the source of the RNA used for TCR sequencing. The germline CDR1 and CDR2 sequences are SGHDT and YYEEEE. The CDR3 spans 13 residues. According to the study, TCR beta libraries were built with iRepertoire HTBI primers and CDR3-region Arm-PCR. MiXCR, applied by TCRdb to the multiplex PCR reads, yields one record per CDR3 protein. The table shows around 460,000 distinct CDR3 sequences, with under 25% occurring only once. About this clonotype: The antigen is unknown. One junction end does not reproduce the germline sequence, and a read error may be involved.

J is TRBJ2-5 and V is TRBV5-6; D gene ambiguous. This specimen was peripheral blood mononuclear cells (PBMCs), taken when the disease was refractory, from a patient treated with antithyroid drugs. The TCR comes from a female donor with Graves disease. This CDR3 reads CASSWLEQGTQYF. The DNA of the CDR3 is TGTGCCAGCAGCTGGCTTGAGCAAGGGACCCAGTACTTC.